Presented here are 26 T cell receptor beta chains from one specimen sequenced in a study of CD8 T cells in ankylosing spondylitis. Study-wide findings and caveats: Seven or eight highly homologous variants formed a TCR beta motif that appeared characteristic of ankylosing spondylitis blood.

These receptors have no identified antigens. A single record per CDR3 protein comes from TCRdb applying MiXCR to the 5' RACE reads. The table shows roughly 300,000 distinct CDR3 sequences, with 6.5% to 10% occurring only once. Sequences were obtained from blood, either unsorted or a sorted T cell fraction (not recorded which). Source of these receptors: a male donor with ankylosing spondylitis.

This clonotype was counted ten times or more. The CDR3, as DNA: TGTGCCAGCAGTTCCCAGGGGGTTGGATGGCCCCAGCATTTT. This gives the protein CASSSQGVGWPQHF. This rearrangement joins TRBV12-3 or TRBV12-4 to TRBJ1-5; 7 positions agree with TRBD1. The CDR3 has 14 amino acids. The J segment lost 9 bases and the V segment lost 4 bases, leaving 9 bases of the junction unmatched.

This clonotype was seen only a few times. The chain has TRBV2 and TRBJ1-3; no definite D call. The V gene lost 2 bases and the J gene lost 2 bases, with 13 bases spanning the gap. This CDR3 contains 16 residues. CDR1 SNHLY and CDR2 FYNNEI come from the germline V gene. The DNA for the CDR3 is TGTGCCAGCAGTGAACTAAAGGGTCTTGCTGGAAACACCATATATTTT. Protein: CASSELKGLAGNTIYF.

The chain carries TRBV27 and TRBJ1-2; D may be TRBD1 (6 bases). This CDR3 has 12 residues. In germline, CDR1 is MNHEY, CDR2 SMNVEV (reference sequence). The V end lost 6 bases, the J end lost 7 bases, and 12 bases lay between the germline ends. The CDR3 sequence is CASSMTGSGYTF. CDR3 nucleotides: TGTGCCAGCAGCATGACAGGATCTGGCTACACCTTC.

In its sample, this clonotype was seen a few times. The chain uses TRBV25-1 and TRBJ2-3, with 9 bases identical to TRBD2. The junction had 19 bases not matched to a gene; V was cut back by 2 bases and J by 4 bases. CDR1 MGHDK and CDR2 SYGVNS come from the germline V gene. CDR3 length: 20 amino acids. This CDR3 is CASSEPSREGLASWADTQYF. The CDR3 region has the DNA TGTGCCAGCAGTGAACCCTCGCGGGAGGGCCTGGCTTCTTGGGCAGATACGCAGTATTTT.

The chain has TRBV7-9 and TRBJ1-1, with D possibly matching TRBD1 (5 bases). With 6 bases removed from V and 6 bases from J, the gap between germline ends came to 17 bases. The CDR3 is 14 residues long. CDR1 and CDR2 from the germline V gene are SEHNR and FQNEAQ (reference sequence). This CDR3 is CASSLEARGAEAFF. The CDR3 nucleotides read TGTGCCAGCAGTTTGGAGGCGAGAGGGGCTGAAGCTTTCTTT.

The chain couples TRBV27 to TRBJ1-5, with TRBD1 matching over 9 bases. Germline values: CDR1 MNHEY, CDR2 SMNVEV (reference sequence). V gave up 8 bases and J gave up 8 bases; unmatched junction bases: 7. The CDR3 loop spans 13 amino acids. The CDR3 region is CASGGQGGKPQHF. The CDR3 region has the DNA TGTGCCAGCGGGGGACAGGGCGGGAAGCCCCAGCATTTT.

This clonotype was recorded at least ten times. The chain recombines TRBV6-6 with TRBJ2-2; no definite D call. Trimming removed 8 bases at V and 2 bases at J, with 12 bases between. Germline CDR1 MNHNY, CDR2 SVGAGI (reference sequence). This CDR3 contains 14 residues. CDR3 loop: CASVEAGNTGELFF. As DNA, the CDR3 is TGTGCCAGCGTTGAGGCAGGAAACACCGGGGAGCTGTTTTTT.

The chain joins TRBV9 to TRBJ2-2, with 9 positions matching TRBD2. V lost 3 bases, J lost 4 bases, and 4 bases stayed unmatched. Germline V gene data show CDR1 as SGDLS and CDR2 as YYNGEE. CDR3 length: 15 amino acids. The CDR3 protein is CASSGGLAVTGELFF. In DNA form, the CDR3 reads TGTGCCAGCAGCGGGGGACTAGCTGTCACCGGGGAGCTGTTTTTT.

The chain combines TRBV11-1 with TRBJ2-1, with D possibly being TRBD2 (6 bases). The V gene lost 2 bases and the J gene lost 5 bases, with 22 bases spanning the gap. This CDR3 has 18 residues. Per germline, CDR1 SGHAT and CDR2 FQDESV (reference sequence). CDR3 in DNA: TGTGCCAGCAGCTTAACTATTGTAGACCTCGGGAGCCACAATGAGCAGTTCTTC. Residues: CASSLTIVDLGSHNEQFF. Variable domain in full (rest from reference TRBV11-1 and TRBJ2-1): EAEVAQSPRYKITEKSQAVAFWCDPISGHATLYWYRQILGQGPELLVQFQDESVVDDSQLPKDRFSAERLKGVDSTLKIQPAELGDSAMYLCASSLTIVDLGSHNEQFFGPGTRLTVL.

The chain combines TRBV7-3 with TRBJ2-3, with 12 bases identical to TRBD2. V trimming: 5 bases; J trimming: 7 bases; junction bases outside the gene matches: 7. Germline V CDR1 and CDR2: SGHTA, FQGTGA. CDR3 size: 15 residues. The CDR3 DNA reads TGTGCCAGCAGCCTTCTAGCGGGAGGGCCATATACGCAGTATTTT. Translated: CASSLLAGGPYTQYF.

Ten or more counts support this clonotype. The chain uses TRBV5-6 and TRBJ1-3, with no clear D. Trimming shortened V by 6 bases and J by 0 bases, and 4 bases separated the two germline ends. The CDR3 is made up of 12 amino acids. Germline-derived CDR1 and CDR2 are SGHDT and YYEEEE. The CDR3 spells CASTNSGNTIYF. CDR3 nucleotide sequence: TGTGCCAGCACCAACTCTGGAAACACCATATATTTT.

This clonotype appeared a few times. This chain connects TRBV20-1 to TRBJ2-2; D is ambiguous. The V gene lost 6 bases and the J gene lost 0 bases, with 11 bases spanning the gap. The germline V gene encodes CDR1 DFQATT and CDR2 SNEGSKA (reference sequence). The CDR3 covers 14 residues. CDR3: CSAKGVANTGELFF. CDR3 DNA: TGCAGTGCCAAGGGCGTGGCGAACACCGGGGAGCTGTTTTTT.

In its sample, this clonotype was seen a few times. The gene calls are TRBV7-2 and TRBJ2-5, with TRBD2 matching over 7 bases. Germline V gene data show CDR1 as SGHTA and CDR2 as FQGNSA. J was trimmed by 4 bases and V by 5 bases; bases with no gene match: 4. The CDR3 spans 13 residues. The CDR3 nucleotides are TGTGCCAGCAGCGCGGGAGTTTCAGAGACCCAGTACTTC. Protein: CASSAGVSETQYF. The variable domain in full, completed from reference TRBV7-2 and TRBJ2-5, reads GAGVSQSPSNKVTEKGKDVELRCDPISGHTALYWYRQSLGQGLEFLIYFQGNSAPDKSGLPSDRFSAERTGGSVSTLTIQRTQQEDSAVYLCASSAGVSETQYFGPGTRLLVL.

This chain's CDR3 is CASSQLAGMGHLASTYEQYF. DNA of the CDR3: TGTGCCAGCAGCCAACTAGCTGGGATGGGTCATCTAGCGTCGACCTACGAGCAGTACTTC. The chain carries TRBV7-6 and TRBJ2-7; TRBD2 might be the D (6 bases). The CDR3 is 20 residues long. Germline V CDR1 and CDR2: SGHVS, FNYEAQ. V was clipped by 5 bases and J by 2 bases, with 31 bases between them.

This clonotype has a handful of counts. V usage is TRBV7-6 and J usage is TRBJ2-5; D possibly corresponds to TRBD2 (6 bases). Deletions cut 4 bases from V and 4 bases from J, with 19 bases between. Germline V gene data show CDR1 as SGHVS and CDR2 as FNYEAQ. The CDR3 length is 16 residues. Here the CDR3 reads CASSSLLALGGETQYF. For the CDR3, the DNA is TGTGCCAGCAGCTCGCTCCTAGCGCTAGGTGGAGAGACCCAGTACTTC.

Details on this clonotype: This may be a read error: a much more frequent sequence differs by one nucleotide. The chain links TRBV29-1 to TRBJ2-5; no firm D call. The germline CDR1 and CDR2 sequences are SQVTM and ANQGSEA. Trimming removed 6 bases from V and 5 bases from J, with 10 bases in between. This CDR3 is built from 11 residues. CDR3 sequence reads: CSVRAGETQYF. For the CDR3, the DNA is TGCAGCGTACGAGCCGGGGAGACCCAGTACTTC.

The sample holds many counts of this clonotype. The chain uses TRBV18 and TRBJ2-3; 9 positions match TRBD1. CDR3 length: 18 residues. J was trimmed by 1 base and V by 4 bases; bases with no gene match: 12. Germline CDR1 reads KGHSH; CDR2 reads LQKENI. The DNA for the CDR3 is TGTGCCAGCTCACGAGTCTACAGGGGGCAGGCCGGCACAGATACGCAGTATTTT. Its translation is CASSRVYRGQAGTDTQYF.

In this sample, this clonotype turned up many times. This chain links TRBV12-3 or TRBV12-4 with TRBJ1-1, with a tentative D call TRBD1 (5 bases). The V gene lost 4 bases and the J gene lost 1 base, with 10 bases spanning the gap. This CDR3 region has 14 residues. The CDR3 DNA reads as TGTGCCAGCAGTTCCCCCCAGGGGAACACTGAAGCTTTCTTT. Its translation is CASSSPQGNTEAFF.

This clonotype appeared many times. This chain uses TRBV2 with TRBJ2-1, with D unclear. Trimming left V 3 bases short and J 0 bases short, with 6 bases between. This CDR3 has 14 residues. Per germline, CDR1 SNHLY and CDR2 FYNNEI. In DNA, the CDR3 is TGTGCCAGCAGTGAGATGAGCTCCTACAATGAGCAGTTCTTC. The encoded protein is CASSEMSSYNEQFF.

There are a few counts of this clonotype. The genes are TRBV9 and TRBJ2-7; 8 nucleotides align to TRBD1. The CDR3 runs 15 residues. The germline V gene encodes CDR1 SGDLS and CDR2 YYNGEE. The V gene end was trimmed by 3 bases and the J gene end by 0 bases; junction bases not matched to a gene: 5. The CDR3 sequence is CASSEGQVPSYEQYF. The CDR3 bases are TGTGCCAGCAGCGAGGGACAGGTCCCCTCCTACGAGCAGTACTTC.

In its sample, this clonotype was seen a few times. V usage is TRBV5-1 and J usage is TRBJ2-7; D is possibly TRBD1 or TRBD2 (5 bases each). Per the germline V gene, CDR1 is SGHRS and CDR2 is YFSETQ. Trimming stripped 4 bases from V and 2 bases from J, with 16 bases between. The CDR3 totals 15 residues. The CDR3 protein is CASSIGLEGTYEQYF. The CDR3 coding sequence is TGCGCCAGCAGCATAGGGTTAGAGGGGACCTACGAGCAGTACTTC.

This clonotype showed up just once. The J gene is TRBJ2-3, the V gene TRBV7-2, with D uncertain. CDR3 length: 14 residues. Germline V CDR1 and CDR2: SGHTA, FQGNSA. With 1 base removed from V and 8 bases from J, the gap between germline ends came to 13 bases. The CDR3 region has the DNA TGTGCCAGCAGCTTAGTGCACCCCGGTAGTACGCAGTATTTT. Protein product: CASSLVHPGSTQYF.

This clonotype was detected many times. The chain is built from TRBV9 and TRBJ2-7, with a tentative D call TRBD2 (5 bases). This CDR3 has 12 amino acids. The V gene's germline CDR1 is SGDLS and CDR2 YYNGEE. The V end was cut by 8 bases, the J end by 2 bases, with 11 bases between. The CDR3 spells CASGPGAYEQYF. CDR3 in DNA: TGTGCCAGTGGGCCCGGGGCCTACGAGCAGTACTTC.

This clonotype was seen repeatedly, ten times or more. One end of the junction fails to match germline, which may point to a read error. The V gene is TRBV5-1, the J gene TRBJ2-1; unclear D gene. CDR1 and CDR2 from the germline V gene are SGHRS and YFSETQ. The CDR3 runs to 11 residues. CDR3 region: CASSLVGEQFF. The CDR3 DNA reads TGTGCCAGCAGCCTGGTGGGGGAGCAGTTCTTC.

A few counts support this clonotype. The genes are TRBV15 and TRBJ2-7, with D perhaps TRBD2 (5 bases). Looked up from germline, CDR1 is LNHNV and CDR2 is YYDKDF (reference sequence). V lost 5 bases, J lost 4 bases, and 18 bases lay in between. The CDR3 has 15 amino acids. The CDR3 DNA follows: TGTGCCACCAGCGTTACAAGGTCCAGAGGGTACGAGCAGTACTTC. It specifies CATSVTRSRGYEQYF.

This clonotype was seen only a few times. CDR3 in DNA: TGTGCCAGCAGTTTACGTGGGGGGCGCGACTATGGCTACACCTTC. Translating it yields CASSLRGGRDYGYTF. The V call is TRBV27, the J call TRBJ1-2; perhaps TRBD1 as D (6 bases). V lost 2 bases, J lost 3 bases, and 13 bases lay in between. Germline V gene sequence: CDR1 MNHEY, CDR2 SMNVEV (reference sequence). This CDR3 spans 15 amino acids.